Following are 15 T cell receptor beta chains from one sample sequenced in a study of blood T cell repertoires in COVID-19. Repertoires were generated with immunoSEQ multiplex PCR, while TCRdb's copy carries only in-frame clones and drops some. The sample has tens of thousands of clones, just under 95% seen once. Sample: peripheral blood. The origin of the receptors is a human donor with active COVID-19. The donor label of this sample is uncertain.

This clone was found once. This sequence joins TRBV6-5 and TRBJ2-1; 9 bases line up with TRBD2. Germline loops: CDR1 MNHEY, CDR2 SVGAGI. The CDR3 covers 15 residues. V dropped 7 bases and J dropped 4; count of bases not matched to a gene: 8. In DNA form, the CDR3 reads TGTGCCAGCACCCCAAGCGGGAGGAATTACAATGAGCAGTTCTTC. This codes for CASTPSGRNYNEQFF.

This clone has only one observation. The chain employs TRBV19 and TRBJ1-6, with 7 bases aligning to TRBD1. This CDR3 contains 13 residues. Looked up from germline, CDR1 is LNHDA and CDR2 is SQIVND (reference sequence). The V segment lost 7 bases and the J segment 11 bases; nucleotides outside the gene matches: 8. The CDR3 sequence: CASTNTGAPPLHF. CDR3 nucleotides: TGTGCCAGTACGAATACAGGGGCGCCACCCCTCCACTTT.

The genes are TRBV28 and TRBJ2-7, with TRBD1 identical over 7 bases. The CDR3 contains 16 residues. J lost 0 bases, V lost 3 bases, and 8 bases had no gene match. Germline CDR1 is MDHEN and CDR2 is SYDVKM. The CDR3 here is CASSFSPGQHSYEQYF. CDR3 DNA sequence: TGTGCCAGCAGTTTTTCGCCGGGACAGCACTCCTACGAGCAGTACTTC.

The chain uses TRBV11-2 and TRBJ2-5, with TRBD2 matching 7 bases. This CDR3 spans 12 amino acids. V lost 8 bases, J lost 5 bases, and 5 bases stayed unmatched. Per germline, CDR1 SGHAT and CDR2 FQNNGV. The CDR3 here is CASLGGGETQYF. The CDR3 bases are TGTGCCAGCCTTGGGGGAGGGGAGACCCAGTACTTC.

The chain joins TRBV1 to TRBJ2-7; the table's D call of TRBD1 was not tested on the DNA. TRBV1 is shown as a pseudogene. The CDR3 covers 12 residues. In nucleotides, the CDR3 is TGCACCAGCAGCAAGGGGGCCGACGAGCAGTACTTC. Translation: CTSSKGADEQYF.

This clone has a single count. V usage is TRBV28 and J usage is TRBJ2-2; 12 nucleotides align to TRBD1. The CDR3 loop spans 16 amino acids. The ends lost 7 bases at V and 6 bases at J; junction bases unmatched: 9. The germline V gene has CDR1 MDHEN and CDR2 SYDVKM. In DNA, the CDR3 is TGTGCCAGCACCCAGCCGGGACAGGGGGCGTCCGGGGAGCTGTTTTTT. It codes for CASTQPGQGASGELFF.

This chain uses TRBV11-3 with TRBJ2-7; D might be TRBD1 (6 bases). Trimming cost V 5 bases and J 5 bases, with 10 bases left between them. CDR1 is SGHNT and CDR2 is YENEEA in the germline V gene. The CDR3 sequence is 12 residues long. CDR3 sequence: CASSATGHEQYF. DNA for the CDR3: TGTGCCAGCAGCGCTACAGGGCACGAGCAGTACTTC.

The chain carries TRBV7-9 and TRBJ1-5; the D is unclear. The germline CDR1 and CDR2 sequences are SEHNR and FQNEAQ (reference sequence). The CDR3 sequence is 12 residues long. Trimming left V 1 base short and J 7 bases short, with 5 bases between. CDR3 sequence (DNA): TGTGCCAGCAGCTTAGGGCACCAGCCCCAGCATTTT. Its protein is CASSLGHQPQHF.

The chain combines TRBV5-1 with TRBJ2-3; a possible D gene is TRBD1 (5 bases). V gave up 0 bases and J gave up 2 bases, with 10 bases separating them. Germline loops: CDR1 SGHRS, CDR2 YFSETQ. CDR3 length: 15 residues. CDR3 sequence reads: CASSLGGHDTDTQYF. In DNA, the CDR3 is TGCGCCAGCAGCTTGGGCGGACATGACACAGATACGCAGTATTTT.

J is TRBJ1-5 and V is TRBV6-5; D perhaps matches TRBD1 (5 bases). CDR1 and CDR2 from the germline V gene are MNHEY and SVGAGI. Trimming shortened V by 7 bases and J by 5 bases, and 12 bases separated the two germline ends. The CDR3 has 13 amino acids. The CDR3 reads CASIGKQDQPQHF. The CDR3 coding sequence is TGTGCCAGCATTGGGAAACAGGATCAGCCCCAGCATTTT.

The chain carries TRBV13 and TRBJ1-1; possible D gene TRBD1, 5 bases. The CDR3 has 14 amino acids. Germline values: CDR1 PRHDT, CDR2 FYEKMQ (reference sequence). The V end lost 4 bases, the J end lost 6 bases, and 15 bases lay between the germline ends. In nucleotides, the CDR3 is TGTGCCAGCAGCTGGGGGGGACTGAGCCCTGAAGCTTTCTTT. The encoded protein is CASSWGGLSPEAFF.

For the CDR3, the DNA is TGTGCCAGCAGTTTGGGACAGGGGGGAAATAATTCACCCCTCCACTTT. Translating it yields CASSLGQGGNNSPLHF. The V call is TRBV27, the J call TRBJ1-6; 11 bases align to TRBD1. The CDR3 consists of 16 residues. V was pared by 3 bases and J by 5 bases, with 3 bases of the junction left unmatched. Germline assignment: CDR1 MNHEY and CDR2 SMNVEV (reference sequence).

The V gene is TRBV28, the J gene TRBJ1-2, with a possible D match to TRBD1 (5 bases). The CDR3 has 15 residues. Germline lookup yields CDR1 MDHEN and CDR2 SYDVKM. V lost 4 bases and J 1 base, leaving 13 bases between the germline ends. The DNA for the CDR3 is TGTGCCAGCAGTTCCTCCCCGACAGATAACTATGGCTACACCTTC. Protein: CASSSSPTDNYGYTF.

The chain has TRBV7-9 and TRBJ1-2; D perhaps matches TRBD1 (6 bases). Trimming stripped 1 base from V and 4 bases from J, with 13 bases between. The CDR3 has 15 amino acids. Germline V gives CDR1 SEHNR, CDR2 FQNEAQ (reference sequence). CDR3 residues: CASSLGEGETYGYTF. The CDR3 nucleotides are TGTGCCAGCAGCTTAGGTGAGGGGGAAACCTATGGCTACACCTTC.

The chain links TRBV9 to TRBJ2-1, with a possible D match to TRBD2 (5 bases). CDR1 and CDR2 (germline): SGDLS, YYNGEE. Trimming pared 0 bases from V and 4 bases from J, leaving 20 bases between. CDR3 length: 18 residues. The CDR3 spells CASSVGPKPGFGYNEQFF. In nucleotides, the CDR3 is TGTGCCAGCAGCGTAGGGCCCAAGCCGGGGTTTGGTTACAATGAGCAGTTCTTC.